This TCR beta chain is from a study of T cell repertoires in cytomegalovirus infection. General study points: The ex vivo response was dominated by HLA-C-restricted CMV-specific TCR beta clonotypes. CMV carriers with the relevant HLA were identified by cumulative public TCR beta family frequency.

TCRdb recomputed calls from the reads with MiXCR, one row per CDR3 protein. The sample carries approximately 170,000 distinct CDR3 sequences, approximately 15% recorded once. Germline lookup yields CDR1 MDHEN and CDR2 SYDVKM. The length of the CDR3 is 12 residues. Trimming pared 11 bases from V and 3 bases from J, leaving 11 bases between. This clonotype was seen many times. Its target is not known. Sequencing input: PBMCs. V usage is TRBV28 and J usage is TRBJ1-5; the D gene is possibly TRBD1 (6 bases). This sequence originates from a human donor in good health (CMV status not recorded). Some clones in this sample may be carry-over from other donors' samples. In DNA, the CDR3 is TGTGCCTCCGGGGGCCCCAATCAGCCCCAGCATTTT. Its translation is CASGGPNQPQHF.